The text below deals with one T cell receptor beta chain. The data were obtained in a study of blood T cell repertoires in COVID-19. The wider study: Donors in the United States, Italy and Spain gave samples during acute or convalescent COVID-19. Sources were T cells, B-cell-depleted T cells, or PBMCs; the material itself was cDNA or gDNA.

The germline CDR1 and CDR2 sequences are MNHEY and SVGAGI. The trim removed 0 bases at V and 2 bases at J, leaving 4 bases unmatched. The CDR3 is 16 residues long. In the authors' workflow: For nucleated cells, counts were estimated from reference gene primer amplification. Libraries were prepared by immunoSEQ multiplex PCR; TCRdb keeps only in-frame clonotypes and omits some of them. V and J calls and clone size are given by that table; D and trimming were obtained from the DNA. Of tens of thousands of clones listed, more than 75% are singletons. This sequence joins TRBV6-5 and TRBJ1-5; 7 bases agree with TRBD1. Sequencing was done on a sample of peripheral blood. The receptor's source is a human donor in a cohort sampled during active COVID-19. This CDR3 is CASSYSWTGGNQPQHF. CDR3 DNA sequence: TGTGCCAGCAGTTACTCGTGGACAGGCGGCAATCAGCCCCAGCATTTT.